The next 18 T cell receptor beta chains were all read from a single sample in a study of CXCR3-negative and CXCR3-positive naive CD8 T cells. The method, 5' RACE with UMI labels, was used to prepare the TRB cDNA libraries. TCRdb re-called the 5' RACE reads; one entry per CDR3 protein, DNA not given. The sample table includes 45,000 or so distinct CDR3 sequences. The specimen sequenced was memory CD8+ T cells from blood. The receptors stem from a human donor in good health. Some clones in this sample may be carry-over from other donors' samples.

V and J are TRBV20-1 and TRBJ2-7; the D call from TCRdb, TRBD2, cannot be confirmed without DNA. This CDR3 comprises 15 residues. CDR1 DFQATT and CDR2 SNEGSKA come from the germline V gene (reference sequence). CDR3 amino acids: CSARSLAGGFYEQYF.

This rearrangement joins TRBV11-2 to TRBJ1-2; no DNA is available, so the TRBD1 call from TCRdb remains unchecked. Germline lookup yields CDR1 SGHAT and CDR2 FQNNGV. There are 15 residues in the CDR3. The CDR3 loop is CASSLVGRTNYGYTF.

This chain links TRBV29-1 with TRBJ2-1; TCRdb calls TRBD2, which cannot be checked without DNA. From germline, CDR1 is SQVTM and CDR2 ANQGSEA. CDR3 length: 14 residues. The CDR3 is CSVEGLAGVNEQFF.

The J gene is TRBJ2-3, the V gene TRBV7-9. Looked up from germline, CDR1 is SEHNR and CDR2 is FQNEAQ (reference sequence). The CDR3 is made up of 12 amino acids. The CDR3 sequence: CASSRTRDEAFF.

The chain employs TRBV7-9 and TRBJ1-1; absent DNA, TCRdb's TRBD1 call cannot be checked. Germline CDR1 is SEHNR and CDR2 is FQNEAQ (reference sequence). The CDR3 consists of 12 residues. The CDR3 sequence is CASSLGTGAAFF. Using reference TRBV7-9 and TRBJ1-1 for the parts outside the CDR3, the full variable domain is DTGVSQNPRHKITKRGQNVTFRCDPISEHNRLYWYRQTLGQGPEFLTYFQNEAQLEKSRLLSDRFSAERPKGSFSTLEIQRTEQGDSAMYLCASSLGTGAAFFGQGTRLTVV.

The chain employs TRBV21-1 and TRBJ1-2; the D call from TCRdb, TRBD1, cannot be confirmed without DNA. TRBV21-1 is annotated as a pseudogene. CDR3 length: 13 amino acids. CDR3 residues: CASSNGTLSGYTF.

J is TRBJ2-5 and V is TRBV20-1. CDR1 is DFQATT, CDR2 SNEGSKA, per germline (reference sequence). The CDR3 covers 15 residues. CDR3 residues: CSARDLGSQLQTQYF.

This chain uses TRBV20-1 with TRBJ2-7; as DNA is missing, the TRBD2 call by TCRdb cannot be tested. Germline assignment: CDR1 DFQATT and CDR2 SNEGSKA (reference sequence). The CDR3 runs 14 residues. CDR3 protein: CSASSGTNSYEQYF.

The V gene is TRBV29-1, the J gene TRBJ2-1; TCRdb picks TRBD2, but there is no DNA to check that call. The CDR3 length is 19 residues. Germline V gene lookup returns CDR1 SQVTM and CDR2 ANQGSEA. CDR3 amino acids: CSVEIRGSIGSLSYNEQFF.

The J gene is TRBJ2-1, the V gene TRBV6-6. In germline, CDR1 is MNHNY, CDR2 SVGAGI (reference sequence). The CDR3 sequence is 12 residues long. The chain's CDR3 is CASSSTPNEQFF.

J is TRBJ1-3 and V is TRBV6-5. The CDR3 has 14 amino acids. Germline lookup yields CDR1 MNHEY and CDR2 SVGAGI. The CDR3 loop reads CASKLRLVGNTIYF.

The chain couples TRBV12-5 to TRBJ2-1; TCRdb indicates TRBD2, and absent DNA this call remains unverified. Germline CDR1 and CDR2: LGHNT and FRNRAP. The CDR3 is made up of 14 amino acids. The CDR3 is CASGQDPGENEQFF.

This chain links TRBV7-9 with TRBJ2-1. The CDR3 runs 14 residues. Germline V gene sequence: CDR1 SEHNR, CDR2 FQNEAQ (reference sequence). CDR3: CASSPFRRYNEQFF.

This chain uses TRBV6-6 with TRBJ2-3; TCRdb's assignment of TRBD2 cannot be checked, as there is no DNA. Germline CDR1 is MNHNY and CDR2 is SVGAGI (reference sequence). The CDR3 contains 14 residues. The CDR3 loop is CASPASPTADTQYF.

This chain connects TRBV25-1 to TRBJ1-2. Germline assignment: CDR1 MGHDK and CDR2 SYGVNS. The CDR3 loop spans 15 amino acids. CDR3 loop: CASSEYNSNNYGYTF.

The CDR3: CASSLGSGLFF. The rearrangement links TRBV5-1 to TRBJ2-2. Germline CDR1 SGHRS, CDR2 YFSETQ. There are 11 residues in the CDR3. Full variable domain (rest looked up from reference TRBV5-1 and TRBJ2-2): KAGVTQTPRYLIKTRGQQVTLSCSPISGHRSVSWYQQTPGQGLQFLFEYFSETQRNKGNFPGRFSGRQFSNSRSEMNVSTLELGDSALYLCASSLGSGLFFGEGSRLTVL.

V usage is TRBV7-9 and J usage is TRBJ2-3; the TCRdb call, TRBD2, lacks DNA for checking. Germline CDR1 reads SEHNR; CDR2 reads FQNEAQ (reference sequence). The CDR3 is made up of 17 amino acids. The CDR3 loop is CASSDSWGAKATDTQYF.

This clonotype is identified as medium-sized (0.01 to 0.1%) from frequency. This chain joins TRBV7-9 and TRBJ2-3; TCRdb picks TRBD1, but there is no DNA to check that call. This CDR3 is 18 amino acids long. Germline loops: CDR1 SEHNR, CDR2 FQNEAQ (reference sequence). The CDR3 is CASSLSPGAGPRTDTQYF.